These T cell receptor beta chains were read from a single sample in a study of T cell responses to AZD1222 COVID-19 vaccine. The table came from immunoSEQ multiplex PCR; TCRdb's copy has only in-frame clones and leaves some out. The data show fewer than 250,000 clones, around 94% seen once. Material: peripheral blood, obtained on day 0 of AZD1222 vaccination. All receptors derive from an adult in good health. Each CDR3 is given without its conserved first and last residue. Fields, in order: V gene, J gene, CDR3 protein.

v_call: TRBV3-1/TRBV3-2; j_call: TRBJ2-5; cdr3_aa: ASTTQPRGTQY
v_call: TRBV25-1; j_call: TRBJ1-5; cdr3_aa: ASSDTADSNQPQH
v_call: TRBV19; j_call: TRBJ1-1; cdr3_aa: ASREDRGRAEAF
v_call: TRBV9; j_call: TRBJ1-1; cdr3_aa: ASSVDSMNTEAF
v_call: TRBV7-9; j_call: TRBJ1-4; cdr3_aa: ASSLVEKLF
v_call: TRBV6-2/TRBV6-3; j_call: TRBJ1-5; cdr3_aa: ASSSDREWGQPQH
v_call: TRBV7-9; j_call: TRBJ1-2; cdr3_aa: ASSLDAVRNYGYT
v_call: TRBV10-3; j_call: TRBJ1-5; cdr3_aa: AISEPGTGGWNQPQH
v_call: TRBV18; j_call: TRBJ1-1; cdr3_aa: ASSPGRKNTEAF
v_call: TRBV18; j_call: TRBJ1-5; cdr3_aa: ASSPGSSNQPQH
v_call: TRBV12-3/TRBV12-4; j_call: TRBJ2-7; cdr3_aa: ASSRQGGDEQY
v_call: TRBV10-3; j_call: TRBJ1-2; cdr3_aa: AITAGGSNYGYT
v_call: TRBV4-3; j_call: TRBJ1-1; cdr3_aa: ASSQARENTEAF
v_call: TRBV7-7; j_call: TRBJ2-7; cdr3_aa: ASSPGGHEQY
v_call: TRBV5-1; j_call: TRBJ1-4; cdr3_aa: ASSLEGQGNEKLF
v_call: TRBV28; j_call: TRBJ1-3; cdr3_aa: ASSFGAGTTGNTIY
v_call: TRBV6-5; j_call: TRBJ2-7; cdr3_aa: ASRADRGLYEQY
v_call: TRBV28; j_call: TRBJ2-7; cdr3_aa: ASSLDRAYEQY
v_call: TRBV4-1; j_call: TRBJ2-6; cdr3_aa: ASSQDRGTSLTGANVLT
v_call: TRBV28; j_call: TRBJ1-4; cdr3_aa: ASSLQGPSEKLF
v_call: TRBV5-4; j_call: TRBJ2-7; cdr3_aa: ASSSPHRGVGLASYEQY
v_call: TRBV11-3; j_call: TRBJ2-2; cdr3_aa: ASSLRGTGELF
v_call: TRBV12-5; j_call: TRBJ2-6; cdr3_aa: ASGLVSLPSSGANVLT
v_call: TRBV29-1; j_call: TRBJ1-1; cdr3_aa: SVGQGVDTEAF
v_call: TRBV2; j_call: TRBJ1-2; cdr3_aa: ATTGGDGYT
v_call: TRBV10-3; j_call: TRBJ1-1; cdr3_aa: AISEWGNTEAF